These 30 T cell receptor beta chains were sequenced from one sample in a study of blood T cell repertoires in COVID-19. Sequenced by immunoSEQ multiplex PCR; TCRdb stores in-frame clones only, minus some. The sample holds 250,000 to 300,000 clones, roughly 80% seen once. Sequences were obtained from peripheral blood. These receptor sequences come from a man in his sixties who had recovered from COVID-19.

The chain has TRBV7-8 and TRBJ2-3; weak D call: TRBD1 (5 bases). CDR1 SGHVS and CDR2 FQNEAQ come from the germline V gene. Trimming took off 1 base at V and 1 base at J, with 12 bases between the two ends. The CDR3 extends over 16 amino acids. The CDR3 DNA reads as TGTGCCAGCAGCTTAGAAGGGGTGCGTGGCACAGATACGCAGTATTTT. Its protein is CASSLEGVRGTDTQYF.

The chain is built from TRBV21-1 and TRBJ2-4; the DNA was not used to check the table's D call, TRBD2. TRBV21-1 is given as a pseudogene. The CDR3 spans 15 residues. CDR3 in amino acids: CASSKEGGSKNIQYF. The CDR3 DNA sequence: TGTGCCAGCAGCAAAGAGGGGGGGTCCAAAAACATTCAGTACTTC.

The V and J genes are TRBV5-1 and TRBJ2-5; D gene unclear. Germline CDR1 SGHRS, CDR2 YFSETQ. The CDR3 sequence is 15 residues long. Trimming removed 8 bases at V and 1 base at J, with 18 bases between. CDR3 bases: TGCGCCAGTATGCTCGGCGGAGTAAGCCAAGAGACCCAGTACTTC. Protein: CASMLGGVSQETQYF. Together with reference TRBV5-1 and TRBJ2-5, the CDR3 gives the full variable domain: KAGVTQTPRYLIKTRGQQVTLSCSPISGHRSVSWYQQTPGQGLQFLFEYFSETQRNKGNFPGRFSGRQFSNSRSEMNVSTLELGDSALYLCASMLGGVSQETQYFGPGTRLLVL.

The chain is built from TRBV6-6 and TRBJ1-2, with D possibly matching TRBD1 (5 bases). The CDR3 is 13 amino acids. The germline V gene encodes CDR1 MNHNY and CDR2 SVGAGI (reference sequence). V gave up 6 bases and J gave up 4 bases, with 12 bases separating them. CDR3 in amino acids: CASRAQGSYGYTF. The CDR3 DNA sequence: TGTGCCAGCAGGGCCCAGGGTAGCTATGGCTACACCTTC.

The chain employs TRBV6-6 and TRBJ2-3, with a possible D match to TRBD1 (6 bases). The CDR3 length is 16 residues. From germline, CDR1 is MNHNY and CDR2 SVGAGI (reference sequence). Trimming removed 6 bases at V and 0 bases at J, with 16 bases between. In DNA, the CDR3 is TGTGCCAGCAGACTAACGACAGGTTCGAGCACAGATACGCAGTATTTT. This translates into CASRLTTGSSTDTQYF.

CDR3: CASSSGDSYGYTF. The CDR3 DNA sequence: TGTGCCAGCAGCTCCGGGGACTCCTATGGCTACACCTTC. This chain links TRBV7-9 with TRBJ1-2, with a possible D match to TRBD1 (5 bases). The CDR3 extends over 13 amino acids. CDR1 SEHNR and CDR2 FQNEAQ come from the germline V gene (reference sequence). V was shortened by 4 bases and J by 4 bases, with 10 bases between the two germline ends.

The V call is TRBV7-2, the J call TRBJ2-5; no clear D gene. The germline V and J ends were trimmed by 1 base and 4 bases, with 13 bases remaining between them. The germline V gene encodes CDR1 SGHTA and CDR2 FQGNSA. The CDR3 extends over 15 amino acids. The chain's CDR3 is CASSLGPTGGETQYF. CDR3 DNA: TGTGCCAGCAGCTTAGGACCTACGGGTGGAGAGACCCAGTACTTC.

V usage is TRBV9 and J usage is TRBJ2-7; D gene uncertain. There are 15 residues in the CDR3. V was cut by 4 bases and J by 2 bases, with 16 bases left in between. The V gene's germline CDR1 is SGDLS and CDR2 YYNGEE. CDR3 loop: CASSPQSMSAYEQYF. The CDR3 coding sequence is TGTGCCAGCAGCCCACAGAGTATGTCGGCCTACGAGCAGTACTTC.

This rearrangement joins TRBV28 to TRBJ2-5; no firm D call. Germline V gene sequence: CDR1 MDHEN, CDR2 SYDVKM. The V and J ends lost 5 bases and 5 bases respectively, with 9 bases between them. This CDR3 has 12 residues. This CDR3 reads CASSPPRETQYF. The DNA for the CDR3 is TGTGCCAGCAGTCCCCCCAGGGAGACCCAGTACTTC. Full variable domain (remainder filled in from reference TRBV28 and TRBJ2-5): DVKVTQSSRYLVKRTGEKVFLECVQDMDHENMFWYRQDPGLGLRLIYFSYDVKMKEKGDIPEGYSVSREKKERFSLILESASTNQTSMYLCASSPPRETQYFGPGTRLLVL.

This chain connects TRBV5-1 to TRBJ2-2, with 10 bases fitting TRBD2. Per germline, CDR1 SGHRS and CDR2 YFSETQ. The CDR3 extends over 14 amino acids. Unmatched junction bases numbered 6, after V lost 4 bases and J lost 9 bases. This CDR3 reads CASSPGTSARELFF. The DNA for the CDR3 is TGCGCCAGCAGCCCAGGGACTAGCGCCAGGGAGCTGTTTTTT.

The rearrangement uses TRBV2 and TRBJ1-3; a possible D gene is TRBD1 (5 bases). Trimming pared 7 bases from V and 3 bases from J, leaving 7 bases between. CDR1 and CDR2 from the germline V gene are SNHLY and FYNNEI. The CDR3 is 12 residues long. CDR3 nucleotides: TGTGCCAGCAAAAGGGGTGGAAACACCATATATTTT. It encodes CASKRGGNTIYF.

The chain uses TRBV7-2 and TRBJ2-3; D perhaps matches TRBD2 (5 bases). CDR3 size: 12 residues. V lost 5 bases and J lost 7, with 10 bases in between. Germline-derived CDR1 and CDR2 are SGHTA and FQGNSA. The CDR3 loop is CASSPGSYTQYF. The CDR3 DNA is TGTGCCAGCAGCCCTGGGAGCTATACGCAGTATTTT.

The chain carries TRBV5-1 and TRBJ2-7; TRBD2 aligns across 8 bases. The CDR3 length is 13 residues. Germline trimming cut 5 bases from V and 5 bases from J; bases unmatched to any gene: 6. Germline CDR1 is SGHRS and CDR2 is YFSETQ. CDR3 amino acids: CASRRAGGNEQYF. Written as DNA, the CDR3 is TGCGCCAGCAGGAGGGCGGGAGGCAACGAGCAGTACTTC.

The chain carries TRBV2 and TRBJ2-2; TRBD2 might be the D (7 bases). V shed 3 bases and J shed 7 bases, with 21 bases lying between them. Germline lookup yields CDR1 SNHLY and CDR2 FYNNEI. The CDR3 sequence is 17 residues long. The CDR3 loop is CASSEVVVGGPGGELFF. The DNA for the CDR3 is TGTGCCAGCAGTGAGGTGGTTGTGGGGGGGCCTGGCGGGGAGCTGTTTTTT.

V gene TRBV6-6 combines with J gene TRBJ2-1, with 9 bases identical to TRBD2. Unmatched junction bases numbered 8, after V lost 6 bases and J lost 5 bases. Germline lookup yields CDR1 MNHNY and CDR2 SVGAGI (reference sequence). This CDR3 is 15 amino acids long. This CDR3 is CASSPSGGTHNEQFF. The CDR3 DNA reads TGTGCCAGCAGCCCGAGCGGGGGGACCCACAATGAGCAGTTCTTC.

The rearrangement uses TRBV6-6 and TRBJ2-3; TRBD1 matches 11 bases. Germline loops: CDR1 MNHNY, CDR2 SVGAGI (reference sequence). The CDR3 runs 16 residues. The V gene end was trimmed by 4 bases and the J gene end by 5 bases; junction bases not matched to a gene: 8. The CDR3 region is CASSSSDRGRRDTQYF. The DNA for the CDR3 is TGTGCCAGCAGTTCATCGGACAGGGGGCGCAGAGATACGCAGTATTTT.

CDR3 nucleotides: TGTGCCAGCAGCTTGGTACCTAGCGGGCACAATGAGCAGTTCTTC. Amino acids: CASSLVPSGHNEQFF. J is TRBJ2-1 and V is TRBV5-4; 8 bases agree with TRBD2. Germline CDR1 and CDR2: SGHNT and YYREEE (reference sequence). With V trimmed by 0 bases and J by 5 bases, 4 bases remained unmatched. This CDR3 is 15 amino acids long.

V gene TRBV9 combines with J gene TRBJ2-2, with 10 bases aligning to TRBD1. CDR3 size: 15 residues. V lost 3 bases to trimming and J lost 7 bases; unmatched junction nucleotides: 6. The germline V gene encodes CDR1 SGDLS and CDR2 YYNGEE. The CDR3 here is CASSGTGGGNGELFF. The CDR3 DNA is TGTGCCAGCAGCGGGACAGGGGGAGGAAACGGGGAGCTGTTTTTT.

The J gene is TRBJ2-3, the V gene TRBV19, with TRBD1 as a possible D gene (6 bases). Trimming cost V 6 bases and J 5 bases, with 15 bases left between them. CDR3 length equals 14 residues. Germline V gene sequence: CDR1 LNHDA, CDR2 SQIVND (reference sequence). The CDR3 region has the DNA TGTGCCAGTAGAGGGAGTAGGGGGAGAGATACGCAGTATTTT. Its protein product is CASRGSRGRDTQYF.

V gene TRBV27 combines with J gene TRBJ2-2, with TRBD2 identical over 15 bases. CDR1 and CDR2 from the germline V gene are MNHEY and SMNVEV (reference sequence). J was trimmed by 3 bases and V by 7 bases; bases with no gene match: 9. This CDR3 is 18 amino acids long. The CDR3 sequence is CASKLMRTSGRDTGELFF. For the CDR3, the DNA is TGTGCCAGCAAACTCATGAGGACTAGCGGGAGGGACACCGGGGAGCTGTTTTTT.

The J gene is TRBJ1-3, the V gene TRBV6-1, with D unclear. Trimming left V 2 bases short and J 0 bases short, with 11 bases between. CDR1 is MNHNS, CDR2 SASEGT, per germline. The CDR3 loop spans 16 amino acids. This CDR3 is CASSEHSQSSGNTIYF. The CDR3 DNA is TGTGCCAGCAGTGAACACAGCCAAAGCTCTGGAAACACCATATATTTT.

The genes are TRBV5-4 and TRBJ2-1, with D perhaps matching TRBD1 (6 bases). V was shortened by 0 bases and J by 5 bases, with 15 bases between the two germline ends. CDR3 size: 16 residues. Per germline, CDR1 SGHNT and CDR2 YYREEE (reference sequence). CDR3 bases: TGTGCCAGCAGCTTGGGAGACAGGTTAGGGGACAATGAGCAGTTCTTC. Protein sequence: CASSLGDRLGDNEQFF.

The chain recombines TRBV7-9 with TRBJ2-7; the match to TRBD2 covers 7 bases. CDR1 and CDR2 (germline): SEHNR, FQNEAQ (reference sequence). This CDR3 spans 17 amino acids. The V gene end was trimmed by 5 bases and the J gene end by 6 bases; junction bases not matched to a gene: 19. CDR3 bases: TGTGCCAGCAGCCCAGGCGGGCGGGGCGGGAGTAACGGCGAGCAGTACTTC. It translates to CASSPGGRGGSNGEQYF.

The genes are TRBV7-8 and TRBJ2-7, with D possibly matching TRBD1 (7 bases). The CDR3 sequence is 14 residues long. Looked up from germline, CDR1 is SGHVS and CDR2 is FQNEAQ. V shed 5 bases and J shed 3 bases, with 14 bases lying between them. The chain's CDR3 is CASSAGQPVYEQYF. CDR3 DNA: TGTGCCAGCAGCGCGGGACAGCCTGTCTACGAGCAGTACTTC.

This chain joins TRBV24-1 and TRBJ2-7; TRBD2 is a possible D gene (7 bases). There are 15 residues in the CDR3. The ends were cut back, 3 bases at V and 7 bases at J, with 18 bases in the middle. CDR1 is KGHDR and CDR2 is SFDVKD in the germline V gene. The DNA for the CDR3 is TGTGCCACCAGTGATGGGGGGGCAGGGGCGGAGGAGCAGTACTTC. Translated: CATSDGGAGAEEQYF.

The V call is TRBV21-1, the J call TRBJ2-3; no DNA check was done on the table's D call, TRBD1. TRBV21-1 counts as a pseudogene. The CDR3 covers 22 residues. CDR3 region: CASSIRKPKDRRWGSSTDTQYF. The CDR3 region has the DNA TGTGCCAGCAGCATCCGAAAGCCAAAAGACAGGCGGTGGGGGTCTAGCACAGATACGCAGTATTTT.

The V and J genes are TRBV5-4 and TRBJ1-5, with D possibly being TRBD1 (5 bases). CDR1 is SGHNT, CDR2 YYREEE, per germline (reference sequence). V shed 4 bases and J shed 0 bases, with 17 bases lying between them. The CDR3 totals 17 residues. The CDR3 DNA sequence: TGTGCCAGCAGCCGGGACTATGGTTCGGTTAGCAATCAGCCCCAGCATTTT. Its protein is CASSRDYGSVSNQPQHF.

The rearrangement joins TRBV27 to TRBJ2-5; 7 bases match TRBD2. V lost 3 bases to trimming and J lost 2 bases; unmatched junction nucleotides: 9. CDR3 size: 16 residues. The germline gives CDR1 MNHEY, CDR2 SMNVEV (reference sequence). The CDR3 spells CASSFLGGGSQETQYF. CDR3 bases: TGTGCCAGCAGTTTCCTAGGCGGGGGATCACAAGAGACCCAGTACTTC.

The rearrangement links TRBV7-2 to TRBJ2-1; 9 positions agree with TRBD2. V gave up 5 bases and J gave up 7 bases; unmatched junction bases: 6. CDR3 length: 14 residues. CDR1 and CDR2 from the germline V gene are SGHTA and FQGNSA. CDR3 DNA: TGTGCCAGCAGCGTATGGGCGGGGGGGAATGAGCAGTTCTTC. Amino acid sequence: CASSVWAGGNEQFF.

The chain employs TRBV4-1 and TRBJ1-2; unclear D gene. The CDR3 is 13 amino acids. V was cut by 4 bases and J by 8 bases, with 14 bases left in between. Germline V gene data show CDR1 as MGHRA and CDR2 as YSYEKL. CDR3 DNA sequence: TGCGCCAGCAGCCCTGGACTCGATGGCGGCTACACCTTC. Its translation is CASSPGLDGGYTF.